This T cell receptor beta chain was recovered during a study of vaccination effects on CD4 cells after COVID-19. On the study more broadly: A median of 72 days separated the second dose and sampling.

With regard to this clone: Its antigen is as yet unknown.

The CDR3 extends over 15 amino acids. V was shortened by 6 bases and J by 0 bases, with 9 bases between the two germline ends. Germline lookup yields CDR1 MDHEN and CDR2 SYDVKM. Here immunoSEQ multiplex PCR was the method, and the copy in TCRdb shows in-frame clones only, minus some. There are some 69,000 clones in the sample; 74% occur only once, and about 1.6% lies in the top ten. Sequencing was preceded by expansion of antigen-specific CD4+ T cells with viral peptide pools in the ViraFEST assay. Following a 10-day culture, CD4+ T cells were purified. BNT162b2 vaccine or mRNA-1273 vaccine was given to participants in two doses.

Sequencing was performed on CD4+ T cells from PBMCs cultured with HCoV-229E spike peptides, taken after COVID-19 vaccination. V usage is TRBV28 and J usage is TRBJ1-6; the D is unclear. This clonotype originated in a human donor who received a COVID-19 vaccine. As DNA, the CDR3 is TGTGCCAGCAGCCCGGGGAACTCCTATAATTCACCCCTCCACTTT. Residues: CASSPGNSYNSPLHF.